The 27 T cell receptor beta chains below come from one sample, sequenced in a study of T cell repertoires in aging, cancer and after chemotherapy. Multiplex touch-down PCR with TRB-A/B primers amplified rearranged V-D-J TRB sequences. Via MiXCR, TCRdb re-called the multiplex PCR reads, giving one row per CDR3 protein. The sample includes about 4,500 distinct CDR3 sequences, 64% of them seen just once. Amplification of TCR beta used genomic DNA extracted from peripheral blood. Sequenced input: blood. The receptors originated from a human donor with a solid tumor.

This chain links TRBV19 with TRBJ1-2, with D perhaps TRBD1 (5 bases). This CDR3 region has 16 residues. With 5 bases removed from V and 4 bases from J, the gap between germline ends came to 20 bases. Germline V lookup: CDR1 LNHDA, CDR2 SQIVND (reference sequence). The CDR3 DNA sequence: TGTGCCAGTAGTGGGGAAGCCGGGACGGGAGGCTATGGCTACACCTTC. Its translation is CASSGEAGTGGYGYTF.

The chain couples TRBV19 to TRBJ2-7, with D hard to call. CDR1 and CDR2 from the germline V gene are LNHDA and SQIVND (reference sequence). This CDR3 comprises 15 residues. V was cut by 6 bases and J by 5 bases, with 20 bases left in between. CDR3 sequence (DNA): TGTGCCAGTAGCGCCGTAGGTATGGGTTGGAACGAGCAGTACTTC. Its protein is CASSAVGMGWNEQYF.

The J gene is TRBJ1-4, the V gene TRBV7-9; D may be TRBD1 (6 bases). This CDR3 spans 16 amino acids. V shed 1 base and J shed 7 bases, with 16 bases lying between them. CDR1 is SEHNR, CDR2 FQNEAQ, per germline (reference sequence). CDR3 residues: CASSLEGQGNFEKLFF. CDR3 DNA: TGTGCCAGCAGCTTAGAGGGCCAGGGGAATTTTGAAAAACTGTTTTTT.

The chain combines TRBV6-1 with TRBJ2-7; D uncertain. The germline V and J ends were trimmed by 3 bases and 5 bases, with 2 bases remaining between them. This CDR3 has 10 residues. Germline CDR1 is MNHNS and CDR2 is SASEGT. CDR3 bases: TGTGCCAGCAGTGATGACGAGCAGTACTTC. This sequence encodes CASSDDEQYF.

The V and J genes are TRBV27 and TRBJ2-7, with D maybe TRBD1 (5 bases). Trimming left V 8 bases short and J 0 bases short, with 26 bases between. The length of the CDR3 is 18 residues. The germline V gene encodes CDR1 MNHEY and CDR2 SMNVEV (reference sequence). As DNA, the CDR3 is TGTGCCAGCCCTAAGGTAGCAGGGCCATACCCGAGCTCCTACGAGCAGTACTTC. Residues: CASPKVAGPYPSSYEQYF.

This chain links TRBV29-1 with TRBJ1-4; D is ambiguous. The CDR3 spans 10 residues. The germline V gene encodes CDR1 SQVTM and CDR2 ANQGSEA. Between the trimmed V and J ends, which lost 3 bases and 8 bases, there was a span of 4 bases. CDR3 nucleotide sequence: TGCAGCGTTGAGAAGGAAAAACTGTTTTTT. Its protein is CSVEKEKLFF.

A few counts support this clonotype. The J gene is TRBJ2-1, the V gene TRBV6-1; TRBD2 matches at 11 bases. The CDR3 is 15 amino acids. Losses at the gene ends were 6 bases for V and 6 bases for J; bases not matched to a gene: 7. The germline gives CDR1 MNHNS, CDR2 SASEGT. DNA for the CDR3: TGTGCCAGCAGCACTACTAGCGGGAGAGGCAATGAGCAGTTCTTC. Translating it yields CASSTTSGRGNEQFF.

Notes on this clonotype: A junction end diverges from the germline sequence, so it may reflect a read error. The chain recombines TRBV10-3 with TRBJ2-3; the match to TRBD2 covers 9 bases. The CDR3 is 15 amino acids. CDR1 and CDR2 (germline): ENHRY, SYGVKD. CDR3 residues: CASSYLAGRTDTQYF. The CDR3 nucleotides are TGTGCCAGCAGTTACCTAGCGGGACGCACAGATACGCAGTATTTT.

The V call is TRBV15, the J call TRBJ1-2; TRBD1 matches 9 bases. The junction had 6 bases not matched to a gene; V was cut back by 2 bases and J by 8 bases. There are 14 residues in the CDR3. Germline values: CDR1 LNHNV, CDR2 YYDKDF (reference sequence). The chain's CDR3 is CATSRSGTGQGYTF. The CDR3 DNA is TGTGCCACCAGCAGAAGCGGGACAGGGCAAGGCTACACCTTC.

J is TRBJ1-2 and V is TRBV13; 10 bases match TRBD1. Germline CDR1 is PRHDT and CDR2 is FYEKMQ (reference sequence). J gave up 2 bases and V 4 bases, and 4 bases lay outside the gene matches. This CDR3 spans 15 amino acids. The CDR3 loop is CASSWRGQGNYGYTF. The CDR3 DNA reads as TGTGCCAGCAGCTGGAGGGGACAGGGGAACTATGGCTACACCTTC.

This rearrangement joins TRBV20-1 to TRBJ1-2; D may be TRBD1 (6 bases). V lost 3 bases and J lost 8, with 13 bases in between. From germline, CDR1 is DFQATT and CDR2 SNEGSKA (reference sequence). The CDR3 sequence is 12 residues long. CDR3 sequence: CSASGGAEGYTF. As DNA, the CDR3 is TGCAGTGCTAGTGGGGGCGCGGAGGGCTACACCTTC.

The chain links TRBV12-3 or TRBV12-4 to TRBJ2-7, with 7 bases aligning to TRBD2. This CDR3 has 14 residues. J gave up 3 bases and V 3 bases, and 5 bases lay outside the gene matches. In nucleotides, the CDR3 is TGTGCCAGCAGTTTGGGGGGGGGTAGCTACGAGCAGTACTTC. It is translated as CASSLGGGSYEQYF.

For the CDR3, the DNA is TGCAGCGTTGAAGGGAGGACAGGGAAACCCTACGAGCAGTACTTC. It encodes CSVEGRTGKPYEQYF. This chain joins TRBV29-1 and TRBJ2-7; 8 bases align to TRBD1. The J segment lost 2 bases and the V segment lost 1 base, leaving 7 bases of the junction unmatched. This CDR3 is 15 amino acids long. Germline loops: CDR1 SQVTM, CDR2 ANQGSEA.

The V call is TRBV5-1, the J call TRBJ1-2; 10 positions match TRBD1. The CDR3 covers 16 residues. Germline values: CDR1 SGHRS, CDR2 YFSETQ. The V segment lost 4 bases and the J segment 0 bases; nucleotides outside the gene matches: 6. Here the CDR3 reads CASSHGTGAANYGYTF. The CDR3 DNA reads TGCGCCAGCAGCCACGGGACAGGGGCTGCTAACTATGGCTACACCTTC. Drawing the rest from reference TRBV5-1 and TRBJ1-2, the complete variable domain is KAGVTQTPRYLIKTRGQQVTLSCSPISGHRSVSWYQQTPGQGLQFLFEYFSETQRNKGNFPGRFSGRQFSNSRSEMNVSTLELGDSALYLCASSHGTGAANYGYTFGSGTRLTVV.

The chain recombines TRBV4-2 with TRBJ1-3; D remains unclear. CDR1 and CDR2 (germline): LGHNA, YNFKEQ. The CDR3 extends over 15 amino acids. V was clipped by 0 bases and J by 4 bases, with 10 bases between them. CDR3 region: CASSQDENSGNTIYF. The CDR3 bases are TGTGCCAGCAGCCAAGATGAAAACTCCGGAAACACCATATATTTT.

The sample holds a few counts of this clonotype. The gene calls are TRBV6-5 and TRBJ1-6, with 11 bases lining up with TRBD1. The CDR3 sequence is 15 residues long. CDR1 is MNHEY and CDR2 is SVGAGI in the germline V gene. Trimming at V came to 5 bases and at J to 9 bases, leaving 6 bases not matched to a gene. The CDR3 loop is CASSTGQGASSPLHF. The CDR3 DNA follows: TGTGCCAGCAGTACCGGACAGGGGGCAAGTTCACCCCTCCACTTT.

The chain combines TRBV7-3 with TRBJ2-1; 12 nucleotides match TRBD1. The trim removed 3 bases at V and 10 bases at J, leaving 19 bases unmatched. The CDR3 sequence is 19 residues long. The germline CDR1 and CDR2 sequences are SGHTA and FQGTGA. Written as DNA, the CDR3 is TGTGCCAGCAGCTTGGGACAGGGGGCGCGGGAAAGGTGGGACATGGAGCAGTTCTTC. As protein: CASSLGQGARERWDMEQFF.

The chain couples TRBV19 to TRBJ2-1, with D possibly being TRBD2 (7 bases). The CDR3 is made up of 15 amino acids. Trimming cost V 3 bases and J 7 bases, with 16 bases left between them. Germline CDR1 and CDR2: LNHDA and SQIVND (reference sequence). The CDR3 DNA is TGTGCCAGTAGTATTAGTTTGCGGGGGCTGAATGAGCAGTTCTTC. Its translation: CASSISLRGLNEQFF.

The V call is TRBV6-1, the J call TRBJ1-6; 9 bases align to TRBD1. Germline V CDR1 and CDR2: MNHNS, SASEGT. Germline trimming cut 7 bases from V and 2 bases from J; bases unmatched to any gene: 12. This CDR3 has 18 amino acids. The CDR3 DNA reads as TGTGCCAGCAAGGTTGGGACAGGGAACTTTCCCTATAATTCACCCCTCCACTTT. It codes for CASKVGTGNFPYNSPLHF.

The rearrangement joins TRBV6-5 to TRBJ2-7; TRBD1 is a possible D gene (6 bases). This CDR3 region has 14 residues. In germline, CDR1 is MNHEY, CDR2 SVGAGI. The V and J ends lost 6 bases and 6 bases respectively, with 18 bases between them. CDR3 sequence (DNA): TGTGCCAGCAGATCCGGGACAATCCTCTTCGAGCAGTACTTC. This translates into CASRSGTILFEQYF.

The chain carries TRBV6-1 and TRBJ1-2; the D is unclear. CDR3 length equals 16 residues. The germline CDR1 and CDR2 sequences are MNHNS and SASEGT. V was trimmed by 0 bases and J by 5 bases, leaving 16 bases between them. Written as DNA, the CDR3 is TGTGCCAGCAGTGAAGCGTTTGGACTGACTTCATATGGCTACACCTTC. Translating it yields CASSEAFGLTSYGYTF.

The V and J genes are TRBV11-2 and TRBJ2-7; no reliable D call. Germline assignment: CDR1 SGHAT and CDR2 FQNNGV. There are 12 residues in the CDR3. V was cut by 6 bases and J by 3 bases, with 9 bases left in between. CDR3 DNA sequence: TGTGCCAGCAGGACCCCCAGCTACGAGCAGTACTTC. Its translation is CASRTPSYEQYF. Together with reference TRBV11-2 and TRBJ2-7, the CDR3 gives the full variable domain: EAGVAQSPRYKIIEKRQSVAFWCNPISGHATLYWYQQILGQGPKLLIQFQNNGVVDDSQLPKDRFSAERLKGVDSTLKIQPAKLEDSAVYLCASRTPSYEQYFGPGTRLTVT.

Of note for this clonotype: At one end, the junction sequence differs from germline, possibly due to a read error. This chain uses TRBV6-2 or TRBV6-3 with TRBJ2-3; TRBD1 matches at 9 bases. Germline CDR1 is MNHEY and CDR2 is SVGEGT. The CDR3 sequence is 16 residues long. The CDR3 DNA reads TGTGCCACCAGTGATCCGACAGGGGGAGGCACAGATACGCAGTATTTT. Encoded protein: CATSDPTGGGTDTQYF.

This sequence joins TRBV20-1 and TRBJ2-1; TRBD1 matches at 10 bases. This CDR3 spans 13 amino acids. Germline V gene sequence: CDR1 DFQATT, CDR2 SNEGSKA (reference sequence). Unmatched junction bases numbered 4, after V lost 6 bases and J lost 5 bases. The CDR3 here is CSAPDRGDNEQFF. CDR3 nucleotide sequence: TGCAGTGCCCCGGACAGGGGGGACAATGAGCAGTTCTTC.

This chain joins TRBV29-1 and TRBJ2-5, with D tentatively TRBD1 (5 bases). This CDR3 has 15 amino acids. Germline CDR1 SQVTM, CDR2 ANQGSEA. Trimming removed 6 bases from V and 5 bases from J, with 22 bases in between. This chain's CDR3 is CSVDLHSRPGETQYF. The CDR3 DNA reads as TGCAGCGTGGACCTCCACTCCAGGCCAGGGGAGACCCAGTACTTC.

This clonotype was seen more than once but under ten times. The chain couples TRBV19 to TRBJ2-7; D gene uncertain. This CDR3 comprises 12 residues. V was cut by 4 bases and J by 3 bases, with 7 bases left in between. Germline-derived CDR1 and CDR2 are LNHDA and SQIVND (reference sequence). CDR3 nucleotides: TGTGCCAGTAGTAGCCCGAACTACGAGCAGTACTTC. It yields the protein CASSSPNYEQYF.

This chain joins TRBV20-1 and TRBJ2-5, with D tentatively TRBD2 (6 bases). Trimming pared 6 bases from V and 2 bases from J, leaving 22 bases between. The germline V gene encodes CDR1 DFQATT and CDR2 SNEGSKA (reference sequence). The CDR3 sequence is 16 residues long. The CDR3 loop reads CSAGGRTRSSQETQYF. The CDR3 DNA reads TGCAGTGCGGGAGGCCGGACACGGTCGTCACAAGAGACCCAGTACTTC.